What follows describes a single TCR beta chain. The antigen this receptor binds is unknown. No much larger clone exists at a distance of one base, and base qualities are not known. CDR1 and CDR2, looked up from the germline V gene, are SQVTM and ANQGSEA. The CDR3 measures 12 amino acids from cysteine to phenylalanine. The kept DNA is CDR3 alone, 36 bases in frame from the first base. Clipping removes 7 bases from V and 3 bases from J, with 6 as the unmatched junction base count. The cohort consisted of 600 to 700 healthy bone marrow donors. Cohort members were all nominally healthy when sampled, although unrecorded immune exposures were likely present. The donor tested CMV seropositive, placing the donor among the approximately 290 seropositive members of the cohort. Every donor gave a peripheral blood sample, and the peripheral blood mononuclear cells from that sample were used for TCR beta sequencing. The Qiagen DNeasy Blood Extraction Kit was used to extract genomic DNA from the blood cell samples.

Library method: the immunoSEQ multiplex PCR assay. The multiplex PCR relied on a mix of 60 forward primers for TCR Vbeta segments and 13 reverse primers for TCR Jbeta segments. The CDR3 region of rearranged TCR beta genes was amplified from genomic DNA by a multiplex PCR assay. The amplified TCR beta libraries were sequenced on the Illumina HiSeq System as 87-base-pair reads. The published analysis was carried out like this. In a later analysis, 70 million to 95 million unique TCR beta chains were counted across the 500 to 700 repertoires, and about 9.9 million of these chains were shared by at least two donors. Raw reads were error-corrected and collapsed into unique sequences with a nearest-neighbor algorithm that merged closely related sequences to remove PCR and sequencing errors. Alignment of CDR3 sequences to IMGT reference sequences was used to assign V, D and J gene segments. For a sequence to be retained, at least a six-nucleotide match to both a V gene segment and a J gene segment was required. Rearrangements were called productive when the CDR3 lacked stop codons and stayed in frame with V and J; all others were non-productive. Following IMGT convention, CDR3 was defined as the stretch from the second conserved V-encoded cysteine up to the conserved J-encoded phenylalanine. The earlier analysis of fewer than 750 of the donors excluded sequences that lacked an unambiguous match to a single V gene segment. In an earlier analysis of a few hundred of the donors, V segments were called functional above 56.7% productive rearrangements and were called segregating when the between-donor standard deviation exceeded 5%. A statistical classification framework was built for diagnosing cytomegalovirus status from the catalog of TCR beta chain sequences. V and J gene assignment, in a later analysis, came from comparing TCR nucleotide sequences with IMGT/GENE-DB human TR gene sequences. Using the TCRdist pipeline, a later analysis assigned CDR3 sequences along with most-parsimonious VDJ recombination scenarios. In a later analysis, each TCR beta chain was defined by its CDR3 amino acid sequence together with its V-gene family, and reads lacking a unique V-gene family were excluded. As a way to deal with suspected cross-contamination and a sequencing artifact, a later analysis dropped 450 to 600 nucleotide sequences that were highly shared and had low generation probability. For each public chain, a later analysis derived a clonal expansion index from normalized ranks of inferred template counts within each repertoire. A later analysis computed generation probabilities with a VDJ recombination model fitted to out-of-frame rearrangements, and checked the results against IGoR. In a later analysis, TCR-TCR, TCR-HLA and TCR-CMV co-occurrence was scored with hypergeometric tests, and a repertoire-size bias correction was applied to TCR pairs. To estimate false discovery rates, a later analysis permuted the HLA or CMV assignments 20 times. In a later analysis, co-occurring TCRs were grouped using DBSCAN, and TCRdist sequence similarity was added for clustering within HLA-allele-positive subsets. Repertoires with fewer than 30,000 or more than 120,000 public chains, plus five repertoires with anomalous nucleotide sharing, were excluded from co-occurrence clustering. TCRdb holds this immuneACCESS table with in-frame rearrangements only. Some clones are missing; in checked studies, unresolved V genes explain under half, and the rest has no known cause. V, J and clone size are those of that table, while D and trimming were read from the DNA. The sample records around 170,000 clones, approximately 80% of which are singletons. The ten largest account for over 2% of the sample.

This record comes from a study of cytomegalovirus exposure and HLA in healthy donors (dated by TCRdb to about 2017). General notes on the study: An earlier analysis of 587 of the donors reported about 260 Gb of sequence data and 117 million unique TCR beta sequences obtained from about 200 million T cells. About 280 gigabases of sequencing data and some 85 million unique TCR sequences were included in an early release covering around 650 HLA-typed donors. Among the 398 genotyped donors, around 81% belonged to the genetic ancestry cluster associated with self-reported Caucasian donors. The study aimed to test whether signatures of past pathogen exposure could be identified by cataloging public T cell receptors. The study profiled the T cell repertoires of approximately 700 subjects by immunosequencing and related them to cytomegalovirus serostatus. Besides the first cohort of 666 subjects, a separate validation cohort made up of over 100 different subjects was used. To predict cytomegalovirus infection status, the study brought together high-throughput TCR immunosequencing, statistical association of individual TCRs with disease status, and machine learning. A later analysis re-analyzed previously published TCR beta repertoires from roughly 600 donors and added high-resolution HLA genotyping to study TCR occurrence patterns. In the later analysis, no new phenotypic data were used to find candidate immune exposures; instead, reliance was placed on TCR beta sequences and their occurrence across donors. An earlier analysis of approximately 640 of the donors applied high-throughput TCR beta sequencing to assess whether each TCR beta V gene segment acted as functional or pseudogenic. Donor age, sex, ethnicity and CMV serostatus were collected together with the repertoire data. Genome-wide SNP genotypes for about 60% of the roughly 700 donors were used in a later genetic analysis, which treated that subset as a discovery cohort. Every repertoire in the discovery cohort had been generated on one and the same sequencing platform. Class I and class II HLA loci were covered by the typing at four-digit resolution. The number of typed donors differed by locus: roughly 620-630 for A, B, C, DRB1 and DQB1; approximately 520 for DQA1; 606 for DPA1; and some 470 for DPB1. Because of strong linkage in the cohort, five DR-DQ haplotypes were treated as single units for association and clustering. Among around 400 genotyped donors of the cohort, an average of around 220,000 unique TCR beta nucleotide sequences was sequenced per donor, of which about 19% were non-productive.

Beyond this particular receptor, the publication reports: While some public TCRs were present in many individuals, most TCR sequences turned up only very rarely across donors. A group of highly shared sequence variants was considered likely to be a technical artifact of the sequencing pipeline. A later analysis found that HLA-associated TCR beta chains were more clonally expanded and had lower generation probabilities than equally common non-associated chains. Only TCR beta chains were sequenced in this cohort, and the absence of alpha or paired-chain data limited detectable features. Because some donors lacked HLA typing at each locus, the association tests relied only on the typed subset. Linkage disequilibrium might explain the correlated functional status among segregating V segments, but an unknown experimental factor could not be ruled out. The authors suggested that the approach could potentially be extended to other disease states and immunological phenotypes. Some IMGT-functional V segments, including TRBV6-2 and TRBV6-3, could not be distinguished by the 87-base-pair reads and were therefore excluded. Roughly uniform sequencing depth across donors was assumed in presence/absence analyses, although this assumption may not hold. A further reported finding was that TCR beta sequences accurately predicted the HLA-A and HLA-B alleles for most subjects in the first cohort. CMV serostatus was the only immune exposure information available for the cohort. Three of the identified cytomegalovirus-associated TCR beta chains were confirmed in vitro to be specific for cytomegalovirus antigens. Because counts were too low, under 20 rarely observed V segments, including chromosome 9 orphons, were left out of the earlier analysis of 500 to 650 of the donors. According to a later analysis, TCR association rates differed among HLA loci, with DRB1 alleles showing the most associated TCRs and HLA-C alleles showing the fewest. In a later analysis, some 18,000 TCR beta sequences were associated with specific HLA alleles at a false discovery rate of 0.05. When HLA alleles, especially DR and DQ, strongly co-occurred, attributing TCR associations to individual alleles was difficult. The classifier was reported to diagnose cytomegalovirus status with high specificity and sensitivity in both the original and validation cohorts. In a later analysis, most CMV-associated TCR beta chains were found to appear HLA-restricted, with HLA associations seemingly driven largely by CMV exposure. In a later genetic analysis, fewer N-insertions in productive TCRs were reported among donors in an Asian-associated ancestry cluster than the approximately 630-donor mean. The study gave a list of under 200 TCR beta chains associated with cytomegalovirus. A later genetic analysis associated a missense DCLRE1C variant with V-gene and J-gene trimming of TCR beta chains, and an independent cohort replicated the association. Broadly in line with IMGT annotations, most TCR beta V segments showed up in productive rearrangements about 87% or about 30% of the time in an earlier analysis of approximately 640 of the donors. A later analysis reported that several top co-occurrence clusters appeared linked to parvovirus B19, influenza, CMV and Epstein-Barr virus.

The material sequenced was PBMCs. Recombination joined TRBV29-1 with TRBJ2-7; 7 central bases correspond to TRBD1. The source is a woman in her 50s in good health and CMV-seropositive. This receptor carries the CDR3 CSAGTAYYEQYF. At the DNA level, the sequence is TGCAGCGCAGGGACAGCTTACTACGAGCAGTACTTC.